One and the same sample provided the 10 T cell receptor beta chains below, sequenced in a study of cytomegalovirus exposure and HLA in healthy donors. PCR employed 60 Vbeta and 13 Jbeta primers. Sequencing was performed with immunoSEQ multiplex PCR; in TCRdb, only in-frame clones are kept and a portion is missing. The data contain 98,000 or so clones, roughly 80% of them singletons. The material sequenced was PBMCs. The origin of the receptors is a woman aged 40 to 55 in good health and CMV-seronegative.

The rearrangement joins TRBV29-1 to TRBJ2-5; the match to TRBD1 covers 8 bases. Germline loops: CDR1 SQVTM, CDR2 ANQGSEA. The V gene end was trimmed by 7 bases and the J gene end by 5 bases; junction bases not matched to a gene: 9. The CDR3 spans 13 residues. CDR3 nucleotides: TGCAGCGCCTATACAGGGGGGTGGGAGACCCAGTACTTC. It specifies CSAYTGGWETQYF. The full variable domain, its missing parts supplied by reference TRBV29-1 and TRBJ2-5, is SAVISQKPSRDICQRGTSLTIQCQVDSQVTMMFWYRQQPGQSLTLIATANQGSEATYESGFVIDKFPISRPNLTFSTLTVSNMSPEDSSIYLCSAYTGGWETQYFGPGTRLLVL.

This clone has just a few counts. The chain is built from TRBV18 and TRBJ1-1; D is ambiguous. Germline values: CDR1 KGHSH, CDR2 LQKENI. CDR3 length: 14 amino acids. The V gene lost 5 bases and the J gene lost 5 bases, with 15 bases spanning the gap. CDR3 amino acids: CASSGRQVLTEAFF. The CDR3 nucleotides are TGTGCCAGCTCAGGGCGACAAGTGCTTACTGAAGCTTTCTTT.

This clone was seen a single time. DNA of the CDR3: TGTGCCACCAACCAGGGAGGAAACGGGCAGCCCCAGCATTTT. Its protein product is CATNQGGNGQPQHF. J is TRBJ1-5 and V is TRBV28, with D perhaps matching TRBD1 (5 bases). Germline CDR1 reads MDHEN; CDR2 reads SYDVKM. V lost 10 bases to trimming and J lost 7 bases, with 20 bases between them. This CDR3 region has 14 residues.

The genes are TRBV5-1 and TRBJ2-5; possible D gene TRBD2, 5 bases. The CDR3 sequence is 15 residues long. Germline loops: CDR1 SGHRS, CDR2 YFSETQ. V was pared by 2 bases and J by 5 bases, with 16 bases between. CDR3 protein: CASSFVPRGQETQYF. The CDR3 DNA sequence: TGCGCCAGCAGCTTCGTACCCAGAGGGCAGGAGACCCAGTACTTC.

The chain couples TRBV5-1 to TRBJ2-5; weak D call: TRBD1 (6 bases). The CDR3 length is 14 residues. Trimming cost V 1 base and J 3 bases, with 10 bases left between them. Looked up from germline, CDR1 is SGHRS and CDR2 is YFSETQ. The CDR3 protein is CASSLSAGEETQYF. CDR3 nucleotide sequence: TGCGCCAGCAGCTTGTCGGCAGGGGAAGAGACCCAGTACTTC.

The DNA for the CDR3 is TGTGCCAGCAGCCAAGGGACTAGAAATTCGGATACGCAGTATTTT. Its protein product is CASSQGTRNSDTQYF. The rearrangement uses TRBV14 and TRBJ2-3; 7 nucleotides line up with TRBD2. V dropped 1 base and J dropped 6; count of bases not matched to a gene: 7. The CDR3 has 15 amino acids. Germline values: CDR1 SGHDN, CDR2 FVKESK.

This chain uses TRBV28 with TRBJ2-7; possible D gene TRBD1, 6 bases. This CDR3 has 11 residues. From germline, CDR1 is MDHEN and CDR2 SYDVKM. V dropped 10 bases and J dropped 5 bases, with 12 bases sitting between them. CDR3 region: CAIQGPNEQYF. CDR3 nucleotide sequence: TGTGCCATACAGGGTCCTAACGAGCAGTACTTC.

The genes are TRBV28 and TRBJ2-7; the match to TRBD2 covers 10 bases. CDR1 and CDR2 from the germline V gene are MDHEN and SYDVKM. The CDR3 is 14 amino acids. The junction had 3 bases not matched to a gene; V was cut back by 5 bases and J by 2 bases. CDR3 sequence reads: CASSPTSGPYEQYF. CDR3 in DNA: TGTGCCAGCAGTCCGACTAGCGGGCCCTACGAGCAGTACTTC.

The chain is built from TRBV13 and TRBJ2-2, with 8 bases fitting TRBD2. V lost 5 bases to trimming and J lost 3 bases; unmatched junction nucleotides: 11. Germline V gene lookup returns CDR1 PRHDT and CDR2 FYEKMQ (reference sequence). The CDR3 runs 17 residues. CDR3 nucleotides: TGTGCCAGCAGCGGAGCGGGAGACCGTCCCGACACCGGGGAGCTGTTTTTT. This sequence encodes CASSGAGDRPDTGELFF.

A single count supports this clone. J is TRBJ1-4 and V is TRBV6-5, with a weak D call TRBD1 (5 bases). In germline, CDR1 is MNHEY, CDR2 SVGAGI. Trimming removed 1 base at V and 8 bases at J, with 14 bases between. The CDR3 spans 15 residues. This CDR3 is CASSYWAGRNEKLFF. The CDR3 nucleotides are TGTGCCAGCAGTTACTGGGCAGGGCGAAACGAAAAACTGTTTTTT.